This T cell receptor beta chain was captured by sequencing in a study of CD8 T cells in Susac syndrome. TCR beta sequencing was performed on blood CD8+ and CD4+ T cells. The multiple sclerosis controls consisted of treatment-naive patients with relapsing-remitting disease, either stable or active. The CD8+ and CD4+ T cells were negatively isolated, with the TEMRA cells enriched by FACS. The CDR3 loop spans 14 amino acids. The V and J ends lost 2 bases and 4 bases respectively, with 14 bases between them. Per germline, CDR1 GTSNPN and CDR2 SVGIG (reference sequence). With random hexamers, reverse transcription was performed on about 0.5 to 1 ug of RNA. TCR beta CDR3 was amplified by immunoSEQ multiplex PCR. This amplification extended across 54 Vbeta and 13 Jbeta segments. Each CDR3 protein gets one entry after TCRdb re-called the immunoSEQ multiplex PCR reads with MiXCR. The sample lists some 150,000 distinct CDR3 sequences, around 95% occurring once.

Sequencing was done on a sample of CD8+ T cells from PBMCs. This chain joins TRBV30 and TRBJ1-2; possible D gene TRBD1, 5 bases. This TCR was recovered from a human donor with multiple sclerosis. CDR3 loop: CAWSLGGEVYGYTF. DNA for the CDR3: TGTGCCTGGAGTCTTGGGGGGGAAGTCTATGGCTACACCTTC. The whole variable domain, remainder taken from reference TRBV30 and TRBJ1-2, is SQTIHQWPATLVQPVGSPLSLECTVEGTSNPNLYWYRQAAGRGLQLLFYSVGIGQISSEVPQNLSASRPQDRQFILSSKKLLLSDSGFYLCAWSLGGEVYGYTFGSGTRLTVV.